Shown below are 14 T cell receptor beta chains from a single sample sequenced in a study of identical twins. TCRdb itself ran the 5' RACE reads through MiXCR, one entry per CDR3 protein. The sample contains approximately 220,000 distinct CDR3 sequences, around 6.8% of which appear only once. This sample was shared with a second study, whose subject was yellow fever vaccine responses in identical twins.

The sample consisted of memory (CD45RO+) T cells sorted from blood. All receptors come from a young woman in good health.

This clonotype was detected many times. V and J are TRBV6-1 and TRBJ2-5; no definite D call. V was pared by 6 bases and J by 2 bases, with 10 bases between. Germline V gene data show CDR1 as MNHNS and CDR2 as SASEGT. This CDR3 comprises 13 residues. The CDR3: CASSNGVQETQYF. In DNA, the CDR3 is TGTGCCAGCAGCAACGGTGTACAAGAGACCCAGTACTTC.

This clonotype occurred many times. The genes are TRBV4-2 and TRBJ2-2, with 11 bases matching TRBD2. Germline V gene lookup returns CDR1 LGHNA and CDR2 YNFKEQ. The CDR3 runs to 18 residues. The J segment lost 1 base and the V segment lost 3 bases, leaving 7 bases of the junction unmatched. The chain's CDR3 is CASSQMKLAGENTGELFF. The CDR3, as DNA: TGTGCCAGCAGCCAGATGAAACTAGCGGGGGAGAACACCGGGGAGCTGTTTTTT.

This clonotype was observed at least ten times. The chain combines TRBV7-9 with TRBJ2-1; D not resolved. Germline CDR1 SEHNR, CDR2 FQNEAQ (reference sequence). The CDR3 is made up of 14 amino acids. V dropped 0 bases and J dropped 4 bases, with 7 bases sitting between them. Here the CDR3 reads CASSLAGTYNEQFF. DNA of the CDR3: TGTGCCAGCAGCTTAGCGGGAACGTACAATGAGCAGTTCTTC. The full variable domain, with the rest looked up from reference TRBV7-9 and TRBJ2-1, is DTGVSQNPRHKITKRGQNVTFRCDPISEHNRLYWYRQTLGQGPEFLTYFQNEAQLEKSRLLSDRFSAERPKGSFSTLEIQRTEQGDSAMYLCASSLAGTYNEQFFGPGTRLTVL.

This chain connects TRBV4-2 to TRBJ2-2; D possibly uses TRBD1 or TRBD2 (5 bases each). Germline CDR1 reads LGHNA; CDR2 reads YNFKEQ. This CDR3 region has 17 residues. V lost 0 bases, J lost 2 bases, and 13 bases lay in between. This CDR3 reads CASSQDLGDRNTGELFF. Written as DNA, the CDR3 is TGTGCCAGCAGCCAAGATCTGGGAGACAGAAACACCGGGGAGCTGTTTTTT.

This clonotype was picked up many times. The chain links TRBV12-3 or TRBV12-4 to TRBJ2-5; D is possibly TRBD1 (6 bases). The ends were cut back, 3 bases at V and 1 base at J, with 6 bases in the middle. This CDR3 contains 13 residues. CDR3 residues: CASSLDSQETQYF. Written as DNA, the CDR3 is TGTGCCAGCAGTTTGGACAGCCAAGAGACCCAGTACTTC.

This clonotype was seen at least ten times. This sequence joins TRBV11-3 and TRBJ1-1, with D maybe TRBD1 (5 bases). The CDR3 extends over 16 amino acids. V lost 0 bases and J lost 3, with 14 bases in between. CDR1 SGHNT and CDR2 YENEEA come from the germline V gene. CDR3 region: CASSLDGRDGDTEAFF. CDR3 sequence (DNA): TGTGCCAGCAGCTTAGATGGCAGGGACGGGGACACTGAAGCTTTCTTT.

This clonotype was seen a few times. This chain links TRBV4-3 with TRBJ2-3; D is unclear. Germline V gene lookup returns CDR1 LGHNA and CDR2 YSLEER. The CDR3 sequence is 14 residues long. The V gene lost 0 bases and the J gene lost 4 bases, with 8 bases spanning the gap. The CDR3 DNA follows: TGCGCCAGCAGCCAAGACCGGTGGGCAGATACGCAGTATTTT. Amino acids: CASSQDRWADTQYF.

There are a few counts of this clonotype. The rearrangement links TRBV28 to TRBJ2-7; no reliable D call. Germline V CDR1 and CDR2: MDHEN, SYDVKM. Trimming cost V 5 bases and J 0 bases, with 11 bases left between them. CDR3 length equals 14 residues. CDR3: CASSLKRNSYEQYF. DNA for the CDR3: TGTGCCAGCAGTCTTAAACGGAACTCCTACGAGCAGTACTTC.

The rearrangement links TRBV20-1 to TRBJ2-7; the D gene could be TRBD1 or TRBD2 (7 bases each). The V end was cut by 3 bases, the J end by 6 bases, with 15 bases between. There are 13 residues in the CDR3. The V gene's germline CDR1 is DFQATT and CDR2 SNEGSKA (reference sequence). The CDR3 loop is CSASRSGGVEQYF. CDR3 in DNA: TGCAGTGCTAGTCGGTCAGGGGGGGTCGAGCAGTACTTC.

This clonotype turned up a few times. V and J are TRBV12-3 or TRBV12-4 and TRBJ2-7, with TRBD1 as a possible D gene (5 bases). Between the trimmed V and J ends, which lost 2 bases and 3 bases, there was a span of 11 bases. This CDR3 spans 14 amino acids. The CDR3 loop reads CASSLQGAYYEQYF. CDR3 nucleotides: TGTGCCAGCAGTTTACAAGGGGCCTACTACGAGCAGTACTTC.

This clonotype was detected only a few times. The V and J genes are TRBV7-3 and TRBJ2-1; D may be TRBD1 or TRBD2 (5 bases each). The germline V and J ends were trimmed by 5 bases and 3 bases, with 11 bases remaining between them. The length of the CDR3 is 14 residues. Germline values: CDR1 SGHTA, CDR2 FQGTGA. The CDR3 DNA follows: TGTGCCAGCAGCCTCGAGGGGTTCTACAATGAGCAGTTCTTC. Protein: CASSLEGFYNEQFF.

J is TRBJ2-3 and V is TRBV5-6, with TRBD1 matching 7 bases. V trimming: 3 bases; J trimming: 2 bases; junction bases outside the gene matches: 9. CDR3 length: 16 amino acids. CDR1 is SGHDT, CDR2 YYEEEE, per germline. The CDR3 sequence is CASSWETGTHTDTQYF. CDR3 DNA sequence: TGTGCCAGCAGCTGGGAGACAGGGACACACACAGATACGCAGTATTTT.

The sample holds many counts of this clonotype. The rearrangement links TRBV7-9 to TRBJ1-2; D is uncertain. The CDR3 is made up of 13 amino acids. Looked up from germline, CDR1 is SEHNR and CDR2 is FQNEAQ (reference sequence). V was shortened by 4 bases and J by 8 bases, with 14 bases between the two germline ends. DNA of the CDR3: TGTGCCAGCAGCTACCTCGGGGTAGGGGGCTACACCTTC. Protein product: CASSYLGVGGYTF.

This clonotype was observed at least ten times. This chain links TRBV5-1 with TRBJ1-6, with D tentatively TRBD1 (5 bases). Germline CDR1 and CDR2: SGHRS and YFSETQ. V was clipped by 0 bases and J by 8 bases, with 9 bases between them. There are 14 residues in the CDR3. CDR3 residues: CASSLDGGYSPLHF. CDR3 bases: TGCGCCAGCAGCTTGGATGGGGGGTATTCACCCCTCCACTTT. Filled out from reference TRBV5-1 and TRBJ1-6, the complete variable domain reads KAGVTQTPRYLIKTRGQQVTLSCSPISGHRSVSWYQQTPGQGLQFLFEYFSETQRNKGNFPGRFSGRQFSNSRSEMNVSTLELGDSALYLCASSLDGGYSPLHFGNGTRLTVT.